A selection of T cell receptor beta chains follows, all from one sample in a study of breast tumors, draining lymph nodes, adjacent tissues. TCRdb ran MiXCR on the multiplex PCR reads and lists one entry per CDR3 protein. The sample consists of 100,000 or so distinct CDR3 sequences, 21% of them appearing once. The sequenced sample was axillary lymph node tissue. The receptor set was obtained from a female donor with breast cancer. Some clones in this sample may be carry-over from other donors' samples. The CDR3 runs from the conserved cysteine through the conserved F or W. The order of the fields is D gene, V gene, clone size, J gene, CDR3 protein, CDR3 DNA. The D gene is left open where the match is weak. A clone size is listed for some rows: how often the clone was seen (once, few, many), or a class if it is expanded.

>NA|TRBV7-2|many|TRBJ1-2
CASSTSSEGYGYTF
TGTGCCAGCAGCACCAGTTCGGAGGGCTATGGCTACACCTTC
>TRBD1|TRBV3-1|NA|TRBJ1-6
CASSQVTGQGYDSPLHF
TGTGCCAGCAGCCAAGTAACCGGACAGGGGTATGATTCACCCCTCCACTTT
>TRBD1|TRBV20-1|many|TRBJ2-7
CSVKGQGVREQYF
TGCAGTGTTAAGGGACAGGGGGTCCGCGAGCAGTACTTC
>NA|TRBV18|NA|TRBJ1-2
CASSPPSTGRGAYGYTF
TGTGCCAGCTCACCACCCTCTACCGGCAGGGGTGCCTATGGCTACACCTTC
>NA|TRBV2|many|TRBJ2-7
CASSRDLLVQYF
TGTGCCAGCAGCCGGGACCTACTTGTACAGTACTTC
>NA|TRBV20-1|many|TRBJ2-2
CSARDTANTGELFF
TGCAGTGCTAGGGATACAGCGAACACCGGGGAGCTGTTTTTT
>NA|TRBV9|many|TRBJ2-5
CASSVSLVRETQYF
TGTGCCAGCAGCGTGTCCCTTGTGAGGGAGACCCAGTACTTC
>NA|TRBV12-3/TRBV12-4|NA|TRBJ2-3
CASSPRPNAGRSDTQYF
TGTGCCAGCTCGCCCCGACCCAACGCGGGAAGGTCAGATACGCAGTATTTT
>NA|TRBV20-1|NA|TRBJ2-2
CSARPPSAGELFF
TGCAGTGCTAGACCTCCTAGCGCCGGGGAGCTGTTTTTT
>TRBD1|TRBV5-1|NA|TRBJ1-6
CASGTGDDNSPLHF
TGCGCCAGCGGCACAGGGGACGATAATTCACCCCTCCACTTT
>NA|TRBV15|many|TRBJ1-5
CATSRALQPQHF
TGTGCCACCAGCAGAGCTCTTCAGCCCCAGCATTTT